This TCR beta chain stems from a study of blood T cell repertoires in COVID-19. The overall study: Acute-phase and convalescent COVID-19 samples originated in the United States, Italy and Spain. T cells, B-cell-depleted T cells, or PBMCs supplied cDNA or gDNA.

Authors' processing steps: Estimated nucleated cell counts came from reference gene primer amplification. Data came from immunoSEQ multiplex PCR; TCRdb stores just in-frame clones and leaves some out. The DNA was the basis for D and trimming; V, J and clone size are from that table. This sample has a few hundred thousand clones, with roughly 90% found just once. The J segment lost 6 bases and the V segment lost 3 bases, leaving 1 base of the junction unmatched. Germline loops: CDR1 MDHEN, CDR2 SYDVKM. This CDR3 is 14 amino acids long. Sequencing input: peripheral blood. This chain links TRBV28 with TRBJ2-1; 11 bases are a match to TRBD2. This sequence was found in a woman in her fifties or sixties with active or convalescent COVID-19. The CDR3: CASSFLAGGNEQFF. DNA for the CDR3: TGTGCCAGCAGTTTTCTAGCGGGAGGCAATGAGCAGTTCTTC.